This TCR beta chain was profiled in a study of cytomegalovirus exposure and HLA in healthy donors. Both 60 Vbeta primers and 13 Jbeta primers went into the PCR. Profiled with immunoSEQ multiplex PCR; TCRdb holds only in-frame clones, not every one. Found here are about 80,000 clones, less than 80% of them singletons; the top ten hold under 7.5%. This clone was observed a handful of times. Sequenced material: PBMCs. The clonotype comes from a woman aged 50 to 60 in good health and CMV-seropositive.

The CDR3 reads CASSLAGPNLGTEAFF. The CDR3 bases are TGTGCCAGCAGCTTAGCGGGTCCCAATCTAGGCACTGAAGCTTTCTTT. The J gene is TRBJ1-1, the V gene TRBV7-9; D gene ambiguous. The CDR3 covers 16 residues. Trimming removed 0 bases at V and 4 bases at J, with 15 bases between. The germline V gene has CDR1 SEHNR and CDR2 FQNEAQ (reference sequence).